This is a list of T cell receptor beta chains from one sample in a study of cytomegalovirus exposure and HLA in healthy donors. The assay was immunoSEQ multiplex PCR, and TCRdb's table has in-frame clones only and misses some. This sample has 170,000 or so clones, with around 78% found just once. What was sequenced was PBMCs. The receptors originated from a woman aged 40-49 years in good health and CMV-seronegative. Both conserved end residues are part of each CDR3. The D gene is left open where the match is weak. Where a row states a size, it is once, few, many or the class of an expanded clone; other rows omit it.

J gene: TRBJ1-5; D gene: TRBD1; V gene: TRBV2; clone size: .; CDR3 DNA: TGTGCCAGCAACGCAGGGGGTCCTAGCAATCAGCCCCAGCATTTT; CDR3 protein: CASNAGGPSNQPQHF
J gene: TRBJ2-7; D gene: .; V gene: TRBV6-5; clone size: few; CDR3 DNA: TGTGCCAGCAGTCTTGGACCGGAGGACGAGCAGTACTTC; CDR3 protein: CASSLGPEDEQYF
J gene: TRBJ1-4; D gene: .; V gene: TRBV4-1; clone size: .; CDR3 DNA: TGCGCCAGCAGCCAAGTACCGGATGAAAAACTGTTTTTT; CDR3 protein: CASSQVPDEKLFF
J gene: TRBJ1-4; D gene: .; V gene: TRBV5-5; clone size: .; CDR3 DNA: TGTGCCAGCAGCTTGCTCCCAGGGGAAAAACTGTTTTTT; CDR3 protein: CASSLLPGEKLFF
J gene: TRBJ1-5; D gene: .; V gene: TRBV18; clone size: .; CDR3 DNA: TGTGCCAGCTCACCGAGCGGGGGCGATCAGCCCCAGCATTTT; CDR3 protein: CASSPSGGDQPQHF
J gene: TRBJ1-3; D gene: TRBD1; V gene: TRBV5-1; clone size: .; CDR3 DNA: TGCGCCAGTTCAGACAGGGTTGGAAACACCATATATTTT; CDR3 protein: CASSDRVGNTIYF
J gene: TRBJ2-7; D gene: .; V gene: TRBV6-5; clone size: .; CDR3 DNA: TGTGCCAGCAGGAGGGACAACTCCTACGAGCAGTACTTC; CDR3 protein: CASRRDNSYEQYF
J gene: TRBJ1-1; D gene: .; V gene: TRBV7-9; clone size: few; CDR3 DNA: TGTGCCAGCAGCTTAGGTAGCGACACTGAAGCTTTCTTT; CDR3 protein: CASSLGSDTEAFF
J gene: TRBJ1-6; D gene: TRBD1; V gene: TRBV7-7; clone size: .; CDR3 DNA: TGTGCCAGCAGCTTATTTTTCGTCGGACAGGGTAGCTCACCCCTCCACTTT; CDR3 protein: CASSLFFVGQGSSPLHF
J gene: TRBJ1-2; D gene: TRBD1; V gene: TRBV5-6; clone size: few; CDR3 DNA: TGTGCCAGCAGCCGATACAGGGGGCACGGTGGCTACACCTTC; CDR3 protein: CASSRYRGHGGYTF